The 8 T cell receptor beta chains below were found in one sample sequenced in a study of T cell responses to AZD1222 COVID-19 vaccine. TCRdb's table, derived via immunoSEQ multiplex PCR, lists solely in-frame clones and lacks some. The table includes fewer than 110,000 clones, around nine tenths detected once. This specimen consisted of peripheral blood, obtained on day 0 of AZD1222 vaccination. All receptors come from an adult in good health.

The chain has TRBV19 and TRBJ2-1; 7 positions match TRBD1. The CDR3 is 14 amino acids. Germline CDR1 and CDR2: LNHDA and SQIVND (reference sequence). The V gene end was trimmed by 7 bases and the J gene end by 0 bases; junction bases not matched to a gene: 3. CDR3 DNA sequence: TGTGCCAGTAAAACAGGGGACTCCTACAATGAGCAGTTCTTC. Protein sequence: CASKTGDSYNEQFF.

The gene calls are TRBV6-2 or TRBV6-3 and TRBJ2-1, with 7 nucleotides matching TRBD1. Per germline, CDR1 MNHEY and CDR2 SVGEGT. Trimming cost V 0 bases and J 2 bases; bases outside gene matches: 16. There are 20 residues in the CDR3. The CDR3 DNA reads TGTGCCAGCAGTTACTCGATATTCGCCCCCGGACAGGAAACCTACAATGAGCAGTTCTTC. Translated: CASSYSIFAPGQETYNEQFF.

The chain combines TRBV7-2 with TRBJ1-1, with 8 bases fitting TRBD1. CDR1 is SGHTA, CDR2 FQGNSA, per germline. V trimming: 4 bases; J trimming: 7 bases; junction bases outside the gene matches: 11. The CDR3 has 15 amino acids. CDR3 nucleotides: TGTGCCAGCAGCTCCTTTGGCAGGGGGCGGGGTGAAGCTTTCTTT. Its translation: CASSSFGRGRGEAFF.

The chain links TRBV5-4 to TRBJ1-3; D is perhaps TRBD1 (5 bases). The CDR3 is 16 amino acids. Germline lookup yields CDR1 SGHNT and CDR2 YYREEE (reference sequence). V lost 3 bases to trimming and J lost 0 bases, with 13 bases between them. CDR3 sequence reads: CASSWGGEASGNTIYF. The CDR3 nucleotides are TGTGCCAGCAGCTGGGGCGGAGAAGCCTCTGGAAACACCATATATTTT.

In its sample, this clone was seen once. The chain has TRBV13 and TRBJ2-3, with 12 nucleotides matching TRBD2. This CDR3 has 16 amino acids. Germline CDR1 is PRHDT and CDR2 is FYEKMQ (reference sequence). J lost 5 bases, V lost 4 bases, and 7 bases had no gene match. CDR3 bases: TGTGCCAGCAGCTATAGCCTAGCGGGGGGGCGAGATACGCAGTATTTT. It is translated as CASSYSLAGGRDTQYF.

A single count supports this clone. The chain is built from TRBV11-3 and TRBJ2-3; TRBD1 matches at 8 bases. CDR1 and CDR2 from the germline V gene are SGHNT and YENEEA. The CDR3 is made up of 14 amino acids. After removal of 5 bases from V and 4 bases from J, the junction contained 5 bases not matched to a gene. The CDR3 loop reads CASSQGAVADTQYF. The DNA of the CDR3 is TGTGCCAGCAGCCAGGGGGCCGTAGCAGATACGCAGTATTTT.

In nucleotides, the CDR3 is TGCGCCAGCAGCCAAGATTATTCTAGCGGGGTTCCGGATACGCAGTATTTT. This codes for CASSQDYSSGVPDTQYF. The chain uses TRBV4-3 and TRBJ2-3; 9 positions match TRBD2. CDR1 LGHNA and CDR2 YSLEER come from the germline V gene. V was clipped by 0 bases and J by 6 bases; unmatched bases: 10. CDR3 length: 17 amino acids.

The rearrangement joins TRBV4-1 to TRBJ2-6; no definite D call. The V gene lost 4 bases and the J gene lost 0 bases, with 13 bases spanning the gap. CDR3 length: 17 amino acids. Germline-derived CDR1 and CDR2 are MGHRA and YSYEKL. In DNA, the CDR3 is TGCGCCAGCAGCCTCCTTATTCCCACCTCTGGGGCCAACGTCCTGACTTTC. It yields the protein CASSLLIPTSGANVLTF.